This passage covers 25 T cell receptor beta chains from one sample sequenced in a study of graft-versus-host responses after intestinal transplantation. These receptors' targets are unknown. Sequenced by immunoSEQ multiplex PCR; TCRdb stores in-frame clones only, minus some. The repertoire includes approximately 120,000 clones, 90% to 95% of them detected once, and around 0.15% sits in the top ten. The sample here was unstimulated CD4+ T cells sorted from spleen or lymph node cells, taken before intestinal transplant. The source of these receptors is a human donor who received an intestinal transplant.

V gene TRBV15 combines with J gene TRBJ1-2; D gene uncertain. The germline V gene has CDR1 LNHNV and CDR2 YYDKDF (reference sequence). CDR3 length equals 14 residues. Trimming pared 1 base from V and 3 bases from J, leaving 9 bases between. CDR3 amino acids: CATSRGDRDYGYTF. CDR3 coding DNA: TGTGCCACCAGCAGAGGGGATAGGGACTATGGCTACACCTTC.

The chain recombines TRBV6-5 with TRBJ2-7; no definite D call. Germline V gene lookup returns CDR1 MNHEY and CDR2 SVGAGI. This CDR3 is built from 12 residues. V was cut by 5 bases and J by 1 base, with 6 bases left in between. The CDR3 loop is CASSGGSYEQYF. DNA of the CDR3: TGTGCCAGCAGTGGTGGGTCCTACGAGCAGTACTTC.

This chain uses TRBV30 with TRBJ2-5, with 12 bases matching TRBD2. The CDR3 contains 14 residues. Germline V gives CDR1 GTSNPN, CDR2 SVGIG (reference sequence). V was clipped by 4 bases and J by 5 bases; unmatched bases: 5. CDR3 loop: CAWTLAGGLETQYF. In DNA form, the CDR3 reads TGTGCCTGGACTCTAGCGGGGGGGCTGGAGACCCAGTACTTC.

This clone was recorded a few times. The chain has TRBV6-5 and TRBJ1-2, with a weak D call TRBD1 (6 bases). V was pared by 7 bases and J by 3 bases, with 12 bases between. Per the germline V gene, CDR1 is MNHEY and CDR2 is SVGAGI. The length of the CDR3 is 13 residues. CDR3 nucleotide sequence: TGTGCCAGCACCAGGGGTTTACACTATGGCTACACCTTC. It translates to CASTRGLHYGYTF.

This clone was seen once. V usage is TRBV2 and J usage is TRBJ1-2; D is ambiguous. Germline CDR1 and CDR2: SNHLY and FYNNEI. The CDR3 is 14 amino acids. V was trimmed by 7 bases and J by 4 bases, leaving 16 bases between them. CDR3 protein: CASTGLTTLYGYTF. DNA for the CDR3: TGTGCCAGCACCGGACTCACCACCCTCTATGGCTACACCTTC.

The chain employs TRBV21-1 and TRBJ1-2; TRBD1, as called in the table, went unchecked against the DNA. TRBV21-1 is designated a pseudogene. This CDR3 comprises 17 residues. CDR3 DNA sequence: TGTGCCAGCAGCAAATCCAAACGATGGGACAGGGACTATGGCTACACCTTC. This sequence encodes CASSKSKRWDRDYGYTF.

The chain is built from TRBV7-2 and TRBJ2-1; D uncertain. Germline V lookup: CDR1 SGHTA, CDR2 FQGNSA. V was cut by 5 bases and J by 2 bases, with 13 bases left in between. The CDR3 extends over 15 amino acids. Written as DNA, the CDR3 is TGTGCCAGCAGCCCAAGGTCCTTACCCTACAATGAGCAGTTCTTC. Translated: CASSPRSLPYNEQFF. Full variable domain (missing parts from reference TRBV7-2 and TRBJ2-1): GAGVSQSPSNKVTEKGKDVELRCDPISGHTALYWYRQSLGQGLEFLIYFQGNSAPDKSGLPSDRFSAERTGGSVSTLTIQRTQQEDSAVYLCASSPRSLPYNEQFFGPGTRLTVL.

In its sample, this clone was seen a few times. The rearrangement joins TRBV19 to TRBJ2-2, with D maybe TRBD1 (5 bases). This CDR3 spans 13 amino acids. CDR1 LNHDA and CDR2 SQIVND come from the germline V gene (reference sequence). V was trimmed by 2 bases and J by 7 bases, leaving 8 bases between them. CDR3 bases: TGTGCCAGTAGTATAAGGGGTATCGGGGAGCTGTTTTTT. It codes for CASSIRGIGELFF.

This clone has just one count. The rearrangement joins TRBV27 to TRBJ1-3; unclear D gene. The CDR3 spans 16 residues. Germline V gene lookup returns CDR1 MNHEY and CDR2 SMNVEV (reference sequence). V gave up 8 bases and J gave up 5 bases, with 22 bases separating them. The CDR3 DNA reads as TGTGCCAGCCACCTTCCGGCCAAGGCCGTTCGAAACACCATATATTTT. Encoded protein: CASHLPAKAVRNTIYF.

This clone was detected only a few times. The chain links TRBV18 to TRBJ1-2; D gene unclear. CDR1 is KGHSH, CDR2 LQKENI, per germline. The V end lost 3 bases, the J end lost 6 bases, and 5 bases lay between the germline ends. There are 11 residues in the CDR3. CDR3 DNA: TGTGCCAGCTCACCCGGGGATGGCTACACCTTC. Translated: CASSPGDGYTF. Together with reference TRBV18 and TRBJ1-2, the CDR3 gives the full variable domain: NAGVMQNPRHLVRRRGQEARLRCSPMKGHSHVYWYRQLPEEGLKFMVYLQKENIIDESGMPKERFSAEFPKEGPSILRIQQVVRGDSAAYFCASSPGDGYTFGSGTRLTVV.

The chain employs TRBV5-6 and TRBJ2-3; no clear D. The V end lost 7 bases, the J end lost 0 bases, and 12 bases lay between the germline ends. The CDR3 is 14 amino acids. Per the germline V gene, CDR1 is SGHDT and CDR2 is YYEEEE. CDR3: CASGRALSTDTQYF. CDR3 in DNA: TGTGCCAGCGGTCGGGCACTAAGCACAGATACGCAGTATTTT.

The V call is TRBV18, the J call TRBJ2-3; D ambiguous. Germline values: CDR1 KGHSH, CDR2 LQKENI. The CDR3 length is 13 residues. Trimming stripped 2 bases from V and 2 bases from J, with 5 bases between. In DNA, the CDR3 is TGTGCCAGCTCACCAGGCCCCACAGATACGCAGTATTTT. Translated, it gives CASSPGPTDTQYF.

The rearrangement uses TRBV9 and TRBJ2-2; D may correspond to TRBD1 or TRBD2 (5 bases each). The CDR3 length is 16 residues. The V end lost 4 bases, the J end lost 3 bases, and 16 bases lay between the germline ends. Per the germline V gene, CDR1 is SGDLS and CDR2 is YYNGEE. The CDR3 sequence is CASSSRGVGDTGELFF. The CDR3 DNA follows: TGTGCCAGCAGCTCTAGAGGGGTGGGGGACACCGGGGAGCTGTTTTTT.

This rearrangement joins TRBV2 to TRBJ2-1; unclear D gene. Per germline, CDR1 SNHLY and CDR2 FYNNEI. V lost 3 bases and J lost 0, with 15 bases in between. The CDR3 has 17 amino acids. The CDR3 here is CASSDPQTLSSYNEQFF. The CDR3 coding sequence is TGTGCCAGCAGTGATCCCCAGACTCTCAGCTCCTACAATGAGCAGTTCTTC.

This chain's CDR3 is CASTPTLGNTIYF. CDR3 bases: TGTGCCAGCACCCCAACCCTTGGAAACACCATATATTTT. The chain has TRBV11-3 and TRBJ1-3; D is undetermined. V was shortened by 7 bases and J by 3 bases, with 10 bases between the two germline ends. The CDR3 runs to 13 residues. CDR1 is SGHNT and CDR2 is YENEEA in the germline V gene.

For this clone: An end of the junction does not agree with germline; a read error may underlie this. The chain couples TRBV6-1 to TRBJ1-1; D remains ambiguous. The CDR3 consists of 14 residues. Germline loops: CDR1 MNHNS, CDR2 SASEGT. The CDR3 loop is CASSPELGRLKLSW. CDR3 nucleotides: TGTGCCAGCAGCCCTGAGCTCGGGCGACTGAAGCTTTCTTGG.

The chain is built from TRBV6-4 and TRBJ2-2; 7 bases are a match to TRBD1. The CDR3 runs to 15 residues. Trimming cost V 7 bases and J 0 bases; bases outside gene matches: 5. CDR1 and CDR2 from the germline V gene are MRHNA and SNTAGT. CDR3 nucleotide sequence: TGTGCCAGCAAAGCCGGGACAGCGAACACCGGGGAGCTGTTTTTT. Its translation: CASKAGTANTGELFF.

This clone was observed once. This sequence joins TRBV7-6 and TRBJ1-3, with D possibly TRBD1 on 6 matching bases. V was trimmed by 5 bases and J by 2 bases, leaving 16 bases between them. The germline gives CDR1 SGHVS, CDR2 FNYEAQ. The CDR3 has 16 amino acids. CDR3: CASSPSRQATGNTIYF. The CDR3 region has the DNA TGTGCCAGCAGCCCCTCTCGACAGGCAACTGGAAACACCATATATTTT.

In its sample, this clone was seen a few times. The CDR3 nucleotides are TGTGCCAGCAGCCCCCGGGGTAGCGGGGGGTGGGATACGCAGTATTTT. Translation gives CASSPRGSGGWDTQYF. The rearrangement links TRBV9 to TRBJ2-3; TRBD2 matches 10 bases. Trimming cost V 4 bases and J 6 bases; bases outside gene matches: 11. The germline V gene has CDR1 SGDLS and CDR2 YYNGEE. The CDR3 sequence is 16 residues long.

The count of this clone is one. The chain recombines TRBV7-3 with TRBJ2-7; 7 nucleotides align to TRBD2. The CDR3 consists of 14 residues. CDR1 and CDR2 (germline): SGHTA, FQGTGA. J was trimmed by 6 bases and V by 3 bases; bases with no gene match: 8. CDR3 bases: TGTGCCAGCAGCTTGCAAACTAGCGTCGGCGAGCAGTACTTC. It translates to CASSLQTSVGEQYF.

V and J are TRBV7-9 and TRBJ1-2, with TRBD1 identical over 8 bases. This CDR3 is 16 amino acids long. Germline loops: CDR1 SEHNR, CDR2 FQNEAQ (reference sequence). The V gene end was trimmed by 5 bases and the J gene end by 0 bases; junction bases not matched to a gene: 8. Written as DNA, the CDR3 is TGTGCCAGCAGCCGCCCCGGACAGGGAGCTAACTATGGCTACACCTTC. Its protein product is CASSRPGQGANYGYTF. The full variable domain, with the rest looked up from reference TRBV7-9 and TRBJ1-2, is DTGVSQNPRHKITKRGQNVTFRCDPISEHNRLYWYRQTLGQGPEFLTYFQNEAQLEKSRLLSDRFSAERPKGSFSTLEIQRTEQGDSAMYLCASSRPGQGANYGYTFGSGTRLTVV.

V and J are TRBV15 and TRBJ2-1; 12 bases match TRBD2. V was clipped by 0 bases and J by 7 bases; unmatched bases: 10. Germline values: CDR1 LNHNV, CDR2 YYDKDF (reference sequence). CDR3 size: 18 residues. CDR3 in DNA: TGTGCCACCAGCAGAGATCTGGCTAGCGGGGGGGTGAGGAATGAGCAGTTCTTC. Translated, it gives CATSRDLASGGVRNEQFF.

The chain couples TRBV6-1 to TRBJ1-6; D is ambiguous. The CDR3 totals 13 residues. V was trimmed by 5 bases and J by 4 bases, leaving 6 bases between them. Germline assignment: CDR1 MNHNS and CDR2 SASEGT. The CDR3 is CASSHIYNSPLHF. The DNA for the CDR3 is TGTGCCAGCAGTCATATTTATAATTCACCCCTCCACTTT.

The CDR3 nucleotides read TGTGCCAGCAGCTACTCCCGGGATTTCGAATCCTACGAGCAGTACTTC. It yields the protein CASSYSRDFESYEQYF. The genes are TRBV5-6 and TRBJ2-7, with a tentative D call TRBD2 (5 bases). The CDR3 contains 16 residues. V was clipped by 3 bases and J by 1 base, with 17 bases between them. CDR1 and CDR2 from the germline V gene are SGHDT and YYEEEE. The full variable domain, rest sourced from reference TRBV5-6 and TRBJ2-7, is DAGVTQSPTHLIKTRGQQVTLRCSPKSGHDTVSWYQQALGQGPQFIFQYYEEEERQRGNFPDRFSGHQFPNYSSELNVNALLLGDSALYLCASSYSRDFESYEQYFGPGTRLTVT.

The chain carries TRBV4-1 and TRBJ1-2, with 7 positions matching TRBD1. Trimming at V came to 1 base and at J to 4 bases, leaving 6 bases not matched to a gene. CDR3 length equals 15 residues. CDR1 is MGHRA and CDR2 is YSYEKL in the germline V gene. The CDR3 DNA reads as TGCGCCAGCAGCCAAGCCGGAGGGGGCAGCTATGGCTACACCTTC. Translation: CASSQAGGGSYGYTF.